This T cell receptor beta chain was observed in a study of cytomegalovirus exposure and HLA in healthy donors. Study results and limitations: Later work associated roughly 17,000 TCR beta sequences with HLA alleles at 0.05 false discovery rate. 87-base-pair reads could not separate some V segments, including TRBV6-2 and TRBV6-3. In an earlier analysis, in roughly 600 donors, most V segments appeared productive either ~87% or ~30% of the time.

The CDR3 is made up of 11 amino acids. Per the germline V gene, CDR1 is DFQATT and CDR2 is SNEGSKA (reference sequence). Deletions cut 4 bases from V and 4 bases from J, with 6 bases between. Notes on this clone: Its antigen is undetermined.

The PCR employed 60 Vbeta primers together with 13 Jbeta primers. Assay: immunoSEQ multiplex PCR; the TCRdb copy retains only in-frame clones and omits some. The repertoire has a few hundred thousand clones, around 77% of them found once; the top ten carry less than 3%. The chain is built from TRBV20-1 and TRBJ2-3; a weak D match, TRBD1 (5 bases). This receptor was obtained from a woman in her 30s in good health and CMV-seronegative. The source material was PBMCs. In DNA, the CDR3 is TGCAGTGCTAAAGGGGCAGATACGCAGTATTTT. Its translation is CSAKGADTQYF.